Following are 15 T cell receptor beta chains from one sample sequenced in a study of cytomegalovirus exposure and HLA in healthy donors. 13 Jbeta primers and 60 Vbeta primers were used for the PCR. Using immunoSEQ multiplex PCR, the repertoire was profiled, and TCRdb retains in-frame clones only, with some absent. The table records fewer than 250,000 clones, about 69% of them present only once. The sample was PBMCs. The receptors derive from a man aged 25-45 years in good health and CMV-seropositive.

This chain connects TRBV6-5 to TRBJ2-2; D possibly corresponds to TRBD2 (6 bases). In germline, CDR1 is MNHEY, CDR2 SVGAGI. V gave up 0 bases and J gave up 3 bases, with 11 bases separating them. The CDR3 length is 16 residues. The CDR3 sequence: CASSYSWRADTGELFF. The CDR3 nucleotides are TGTGCCAGCAGTTACTCGTGGAGGGCGGACACCGGGGAGCTGTTTTTT.

The rearrangement uses TRBV4-3 and TRBJ2-7; a possible D gene is TRBD1 (5 bases). Germline loops: CDR1 LGHNA, CDR2 YSLEER. The CDR3 runs 14 residues. The ends were cut back, 1 base at V and 7 bases at J, with 14 bases in the middle. The chain's CDR3 is CASSQVWGSGEQYF. The DNA for the CDR3 is TGCGCCAGCAGCCAAGTGTGGGGCAGTGGAGAGCAGTACTTC.

The gene calls are TRBV4-2 and TRBJ1-2; 9 bases line up with TRBD1. The CDR3 is 17 residues long. CDR1 and CDR2 from the germline V gene are LGHNA and YNFKEQ. Trimming removed 4 bases from V and 4 bases from J; junction bases left unmatched: 13. The CDR3 here is CASSREAQGALGYGYTF. The CDR3 region has the DNA TGTGCCAGCAGCCGAGAGGCACAGGGGGCGCTGGGCTATGGCTACACCTTC.

There are a few counts of this clone. The V call is TRBV2, the J call TRBJ2-7; 12 bases map to TRBD1. The CDR3 is 18 amino acids. Germline V lookup: CDR1 SNHLY, CDR2 FYNNEI. V was pared by 4 bases and J by 0 bases, with 10 bases of the junction left unmatched. This CDR3 is CASSGSGTGGSSSYEQYF. CDR3 DNA: TGTGCCAGCAGTGGATCAGGGACAGGGGGCTCCAGCTCCTACGAGCAGTACTTC.

The V gene is TRBV29-1, the J gene TRBJ1-3, with D possibly matching TRBD1 (6 bases). The CDR3 covers 17 residues. Germline V lookup: CDR1 SQVTM, CDR2 ANQGSEA. Trimming removed 6 bases from V and 0 bases from J, with 21 bases in between. The DNA of the CDR3 is TGCAGCGTCCTTGGACAGCCCCACTCGTACTCTGGAAACACCATATATTTT. Protein sequence: CSVLGQPHSYSGNTIYF.

This chain uses TRBV6-5 with TRBJ2-5; tentatively, D is TRBD2 (5 bases). The germline gives CDR1 MNHEY, CDR2 SVGAGI. Trimming cost V 4 bases and J 5 bases, with 17 bases left between them. The length of the CDR3 is 15 residues. The DNA of the CDR3 is TGTGCCAGCAGTTCCCGGGAAGACCCCTTTGAGACCCAGTACTTC. It codes for CASSSREDPFETQYF.

As to this clone: This same CDR3 is encoded by further DNA sequences in the sample. As DNA, the CDR3 is TGTGCCAGCAGCTACGGACAGAATCAGCCCCAGCATTTT. Amino acids: CASSYGQNQPQHF. This sequence joins TRBV7-9 and TRBJ1-5, with D perhaps TRBD1 (6 bases). The CDR3 is 13 residues long. The germline gives CDR1 SEHNR, CDR2 FQNEAQ (reference sequence). The V and J ends lost 4 bases and 4 bases respectively, with 8 bases between them.

The chain recombines TRBV7-9 with TRBJ2-5; TRBD1 matches 10 bases. V dropped 5 bases and J dropped 3; count of bases not matched to a gene: 6. This CDR3 has 15 residues. Germline CDR1 reads SEHNR; CDR2 reads FQNEAQ (reference sequence). CDR3 sequence reads: CASSAGTGVEETQYF. CDR3 nucleotide sequence: TGTGCCAGCAGCGCCGGGACAGGGGTCGAAGAGACCCAGTACTTC.

The chain carries TRBV6-5 and TRBJ1-6, with 7 bases fitting TRBD1. This CDR3 region has 15 residues. Losses at the gene ends were 4 bases for V and 7 bases for J; bases not matched to a gene: 7. Germline V gene lookup returns CDR1 MNHEY and CDR2 SVGAGI. The CDR3 region has the DNA TGTGCCAGCAGTTCGGTGGGGACAGCAAATTCACCCCTCCACTTT. This encodes CASSSVGTANSPLHF.

The V call is TRBV28, the J call TRBJ1-2; D gene ambiguous. Germline loops: CDR1 MDHEN, CDR2 SYDVKM. V was clipped by 3 bases and J by 8 bases, with 22 bases between them. The CDR3 has 16 residues. The CDR3 nucleotides are TGTGCCAGCAGTTTCCCACCTGGTCGGGGAGGAGGGGGCTACACCTTC. Its protein product is CASSFPPGRGGGGYTF.

The genes are TRBV10-3 and TRBJ1-1, with unresolved D. V was cut by 7 bases and J by 3 bases, with 12 bases left in between. Germline CDR1 and CDR2: ENHRY and SYGVKD. The length of the CDR3 is 13 residues. CDR3 DNA: TGTGCCATCACTAGGCTCGGGGACACTGAAGCTTTCTTT. This sequence encodes CAITRLGDTEAFF.

The gene calls are TRBV11-3 and TRBJ2-5; 7 bases align to TRBD1. This CDR3 is built from 13 residues. V lost 5 bases and J lost 4; bases outside the gene matches: 4. Germline CDR1 reads SGHNT; CDR2 reads YENEEA. The CDR3 coding sequence is TGTGCCAGCAGCGGTCACAGGGGAGAGACCCAGTACTTC. It translates to CASSGHRGETQYF.

The chain employs TRBV6-6 and TRBJ1-1; no reliable D call. CDR3 length equals 14 residues. In germline, CDR1 is MNHNY, CDR2 SVGAGI (reference sequence). V was shortened by 0 bases and J by 1 base, with 6 bases between the two germline ends. CDR3 DNA: TGTGCCAGCAGTTACTCGAGAGGGAACACTGAAGCTTTCTTT. Its translation is CASSYSRGNTEAFF.

This chain uses TRBV15 with TRBJ1-2, with 8 bases aligning to TRBD1. The CDR3 has 16 residues. Trimming took 2 bases from V and 0 from J; bases not matched to a gene: 5. Germline V gene lookup returns CDR1 LNHNV and CDR2 YYDKDF (reference sequence). CDR3 in amino acids: CATSRTQGATNYGYTF. The CDR3 DNA follows: TGTGCCACCAGCAGAACTCAGGGGGCAACTAACTATGGCTACACCTTC.

The chain combines TRBV30 with TRBJ2-3; 11 bases line up with TRBD2. V lost 5 bases to trimming and J lost 4 bases; unmatched junction nucleotides: 5. The CDR3 is 14 amino acids. Germline V gives CDR1 GTSNPN, CDR2 SVGIG (reference sequence). CDR3 nucleotide sequence: TGTGCCTGGGATAGCGGGGGGGCACCAGATACGCAGTATTTT. Translated, it gives CAWDSGGAPDTQYF.